These 8 T cell receptor beta chains originate from one sample sequenced in a study of identical twins. MiXCR, applied by TCRdb to the 5' RACE reads, yields one record per CDR3 protein. The table records hundreds of thousands of distinct CDR3 sequences, around 22% of them present only once. This same sample was also part of a study on yellow fever vaccine responses in identical twins.

The sequencing sample was made of CD4+ T cells sorted from blood. The receptors stem from a young woman in good health.

The chain employs TRBV28 and TRBJ1-4; D gene uncertain. This CDR3 spans 14 amino acids. CDR1 and CDR2 (germline): MDHEN, SYDVKM. The V and J ends lost 6 bases and 4 bases respectively, with 12 bases between them. CDR3 bases: TGTGCCAGCAGCACAGTTACGGATAATGAAAAACTGTTTTTT. Translation: CASSTVTDNEKLFF.

The rearrangement links TRBV2 to TRBJ2-3; either TRBD1 or TRBD2 may fit D (5 bases each). The CDR3 consists of 13 residues. The V gene lost 4 bases and the J gene lost 5 bases, with 10 bases spanning the gap. Germline CDR1 and CDR2: SNHLY and FYNNEI. CDR3 DNA: TGTGCCAGCAGTGGAGGGGTGGAAGATACGCAGTATTTT. It codes for CASSGGVEDTQYF.

The rearrangement joins TRBV20-1 to TRBJ2-7; no clear D. V gave up 3 bases and J gave up 0 bases, with 6 bases separating them. Germline V gene data show CDR1 as DFQATT and CDR2 as SNEGSKA (reference sequence). The length of the CDR3 is 12 residues. The CDR3 protein is CSASPSSYEQYF. CDR3 DNA: TGCAGTGCTAGCCCATCCTCCTACGAGCAGTACTTC.

This clonotype has only a few counts. The chain links TRBV27 to TRBJ1-2, with D perhaps matching TRBD1 (6 bases). CDR3 length: 16 residues. Germline V lookup: CDR1 MNHEY, CDR2 SMNVEV (reference sequence). V gave up 5 bases and J gave up 8 bases, with 24 bases separating them. CDR3 sequence reads: CASSPAPGRGIGGYTF. Here the CDR3 DNA reads TGTGCCAGCAGTCCCGCTCCGGGCAGGGGTATTGGCGGCTACACCTTC.

This clonotype was seen only a few times. The V gene is TRBV28, the J gene TRBJ2-7; D might be TRBD1 (6 bases). The CDR3 contains 13 residues. V lost 6 bases and J 3 bases, leaving 12 bases between the germline ends. Germline CDR1 is MDHEN and CDR2 is SYDVKM. In DNA, the CDR3 is TGTGCCAGCAGGCCTACAGGGATCTACGAGCAGTACTTC. This encodes CASRPTGIYEQYF.

The chain joins TRBV4-2 to TRBJ2-3; either TRBD1 or TRBD2 may fit D (5 bases each). Germline-derived CDR1 and CDR2 are LGHNA and YNFKEQ. The CDR3 totals 17 residues. V lost 4 bases, J lost 0 bases, and 17 bases lay in between. The CDR3 here is CASSRGSLDPSTDTQYF. CDR3 bases: TGTGCCAGCAGCCGGGGGTCCTTGGATCCTAGCACAGATACGCAGTATTTT.

The V and J genes are TRBV10-3 and TRBJ2-7; D is possibly TRBD2 (6 bases). The CDR3 contains 16 residues. The ends were cut back, 4 bases at V and 3 bases at J, with 19 bases in the middle. Per germline, CDR1 ENHRY and CDR2 SYGVKD. As DNA, the CDR3 is TGTGCCATCAGTGTCTTCGTAGCGGAGACAAACTACGAGCAGTACTTC. Protein sequence: CAISVFVAETNYEQYF.

The rearrangement uses TRBV6-5 and TRBJ1-1; 9 bases line up with TRBD1. The V and J ends lost 0 bases and 5 bases, in that order; junction bases with no gene match: 7. The CDR3 runs to 16 residues. CDR1 MNHEY and CDR2 SVGAGI come from the germline V gene. DNA of the CDR3: TGTGCCAGCAGTTACTCGACGGGACAGGGTAGTACTGAAGCTTTCTTT. Amino acid sequence: CASSYSTGQGSTEAFF.